This TCR beta chain derives from a study of post-analysis software for immune sequencing data. Study summary: The courses of disease that were included comprised relapsing-remitting, secondary progressive and progressive-relapsing multiple sclerosis.

Study-wide results and limits: Controls showed significantly higher normalized Chao1 diversity than did multiple sclerosis patients. About five TRBV segments, including TRBV5-6, TRBV5-1 and TRBV20-1, were more frequent in patients than controls.

Prepared TCR beta cDNA libraries contained unique molecular identifiers. There were roughly 0.85 to 11 million T cells, and around 500,000 cDNA molecules came from them. In TCRdb, the PCR reads were re-called with MiXCR into one record per CDR3 protein. The sample consists of roughly 400,000 distinct CDR3 sequences, approximately 37% of them appearing once. This clonotype was seen a few times. Its antigen is currently unknown. Just one base apart from a much larger clone, this may be a read error. The CDR3 totals 16 residues. Germline V gene sequence: CDR1 DFQATT, CDR2 SNEGSKA (reference sequence). V was shortened by 3 bases and J by 6 bases, with 22 bases between the two germline ends.

The V gene is TRBV20-1, the J gene TRBJ2-3; D is uncertain. The sample consisted of blood. This clonotype was obtained from a girl aged 2-15 years with multiple sclerosis. The CDR3 reads CSARAPERPTWDTQYF. CDR3 DNA: TGCAGTGCTAGGGCCCCCGAGCGACCCACATGGGATACGCAGTATTTT.